This entry lists 25 T cell receptor beta chains sequenced from one sample in a study of CD8 T cells in ankylosing spondylitis. TCRdb itself ran the 5' RACE reads through MiXCR, one entry per CDR3 protein. The data hold 200,000 to 300,000 distinct CDR3 sequences, with under 35% observed a single time. The sample taken for sequencing was blood, either unsorted or a sorted T cell fraction (not recorded which). These receptors came from a male donor with ankylosing spondylitis or in good health (not recorded which).

The V gene is TRBV7-9, the J gene TRBJ2-4, with 9 nucleotides matching TRBD1. Germline loops: CDR1 SEHNR, CDR2 FQNEAQ (reference sequence). The trim removed 5 bases at V and 2 bases at J, leaving 10 bases unmatched. The CDR3 runs 17 residues. The CDR3 DNA sequence: TGTGCCAGCAGCCAGGGACAGGGAGGGTTTACCAAAAACATTCAGTACTTC. Translation: CASSQGQGGFTKNIQYF.

The V and J genes are TRBV9 and TRBJ2-7, with TRBD2 matching 8 bases. J was trimmed by 6 bases and V by 0 bases; bases with no gene match: 8. This CDR3 has 15 amino acids. Germline V gives CDR1 SGDLS, CDR2 YYNGEE. This CDR3 is CASSVGLAGNGEQYF. DNA for the CDR3: TGTGCCAGCAGCGTAGGGTTAGCGGGGAATGGCGAGCAGTACTTC.

This clonotype turned up a few times. The chain joins TRBV20-1 to TRBJ2-7, with D possibly TRBD2 on 6 matching bases. The germline V gene encodes CDR1 DFQATT and CDR2 SNEGSKA (reference sequence). This CDR3 has 13 residues. Trimming stripped 6 bases from V and 6 bases from J, with 18 bases between. The CDR3 loop reads CSATGLKTGEQYF. For the CDR3, the DNA is TGCAGTGCAACGGGACTGAAGACCGGCGAGCAGTACTTC.

V and J are TRBV20-1 and TRBJ1-4; 9 positions match TRBD1. Germline lookup yields CDR1 DFQATT and CDR2 SNEGSKA (reference sequence). V was clipped by 6 bases and J by 8 bases; unmatched bases: 13. The CDR3 is 15 amino acids. The CDR3 DNA sequence: TGCAGTGCCCAGAACCGACAGGGGGTGCGCGAAAAACTGTTTTTT. This encodes CSAQNRQGVREKLFF.

This rearrangement joins TRBV7-2 to TRBJ2-7, with 7 bases aligning to TRBD2. CDR3 length equals 14 residues. J was trimmed by 3 bases and V by 5 bases; bases with no gene match: 7. Germline loops: CDR1 SGHTA, CDR2 FQGNSA. CDR3 region: CASSPSGEIYEQYF. In DNA, the CDR3 is TGTGCCAGCAGCCCCAGCGGGGAAATCTACGAGCAGTACTTC.

This clonotype occurred a few times. The chain links TRBV6-1 to TRBJ2-3; a weak D match, TRBD2 (7 bases). Trimming cost V 6 bases and J 1 base, with 14 bases left between them. The CDR3 covers 15 residues. Per the germline V gene, CDR1 is MNHNS and CDR2 is SASEGT. For the CDR3, the DNA is TGTGCCAGCAGAGGAGAAGGGGGGGGCACAGATACGCAGTATTTT. Its translation is CASRGEGGGTDTQYF.

The chain has TRBV20-1 and TRBJ1-1; TRBD1 is a possible D gene (6 bases). The CDR3 extends over 12 amino acids. Per germline, CDR1 DFQATT and CDR2 SNEGSKA (reference sequence). Trimming left V 2 bases short and J 3 bases short, with 7 bases between. CDR3 nucleotide sequence: TGCAGTGCTAGATCAGGGGACACTGAAGCTTTCTTT. As protein: CSARSGDTEAFF.

The chain carries TRBV20-1 and TRBJ2-2; the D is unclear. Trimming cost V 6 bases and J 1 base, with 6 bases left between them. Per germline, CDR1 DFQATT and CDR2 SNEGSKA (reference sequence). The CDR3 is 12 residues long. The CDR3 nucleotides are TGCAGTGCGGGCCAGAACACCGGGGAGCTGTTTTTT. Translating it yields CSAGQNTGELFF.

The chain uses TRBV20-1 and TRBJ2-1; a possible D gene is TRBD1 (5 bases). CDR1 is DFQATT, CDR2 SNEGSKA, per germline (reference sequence). The CDR3 loop spans 14 amino acids. V was trimmed by 0 bases and J by 10 bases, leaving 16 bases between them. As DNA, the CDR3 is TGCAGTGCTAGAGAAGGGGCCCCTTCCGGGGAGCAGTTCTTC. It translates to CSAREGAPSGEQFF.

V is TRBV7-8 and J is TRBJ2-5; 7 positions match TRBD1. The CDR3 covers 15 residues. After removal of 5 bases from V and 5 bases from J, the junction contained 11 bases not matched to a gene. In germline, CDR1 is SGHVS, CDR2 FQNEAQ. The CDR3 bases are TGTGCCAGCAGCCCTGACAGGGTAATCGGGGAGACCCAGTACTTC. This codes for CASSPDRVIGETQYF.

V usage is TRBV5-1 and J usage is TRBJ1-2, with D unclear. CDR1 and CDR2 (germline): SGHRS, YFSETQ. This CDR3 contains 15 residues. Trimming removed 0 bases from V and 2 bases from J, with 11 bases in between. The CDR3 nucleotides read TGCGCCAGCAGCTTGGAGGGAGCGGGAAACTATGGCTACACCTTC. Residues: CASSLEGAGNYGYTF.

This clonotype was seen a few times. This rearrangement joins TRBV12-3 or TRBV12-4 to TRBJ2-7; D uncertain. The CDR3 length is 14 residues. V dropped 4 bases and J dropped 2 bases, with 12 bases sitting between them. Here the CDR3 reads CASSSGVAAYEQYF. For the CDR3, the DNA is TGTGCCAGCAGTTCAGGAGTTGCAGCCTACGAGCAGTACTTC.

V gene TRBV5-1 combines with J gene TRBJ2-5; 8 bases match TRBD1. Germline assignment: CDR1 SGHRS and CDR2 YFSETQ. The CDR3 sequence is 16 residues long. V lost 3 bases to trimming and J lost 3 bases; unmatched junction nucleotides: 10. The DNA of the CDR3 is TGCGCCAGCAGCTCCGATTTGACAGGGGCGGAAGAGACCCAGTACTTC. This encodes CASSSDLTGAEETQYF. The full variable domain, in which reference TRBV5-1 and TRBJ2-5 provide the parts outside the CDR3, is KAGVTQTPRYLIKTRGQQVTLSCSPISGHRSVSWYQQTPGQGLQFLFEYFSETQRNKGNFPGRFSGRQFSNSRSEMNVSTLELGDSALYLCASSSDLTGAEETQYFGPGTRLLVL.

CDR3 sequence reads: CASRRQGATGELFF. The DNA of the CDR3 is TGTGCCAGCAGACGACAGGGGGCCACCGGGGAGCTGTTTTTT. The chain employs TRBV12-3 or TRBV12-4 and TRBJ2-2; 10 bases line up with TRBD1. This CDR3 region has 14 residues. The V segment lost 6 bases and the J segment 4 bases; nucleotides outside the gene matches: 2.

This clonotype has only a few counts. One junction end disagrees with the germline gene, perhaps due to a read error. J is TRBJ2-2 and V is TRBV20-1; TRBD1 aligns across 7 bases. This CDR3 comprises 15 residues. Germline CDR1 and CDR2: DFQATT and SNEGSKA (reference sequence). The CDR3 nucleotides are TGCAGTGCTGGAGACAGGGTAACGAACACCGGGGAGCTGTTTTTT. Translated, it gives CSAGDRVTNTGELFF.

The chain carries TRBV20-1 and TRBJ2-5, with TRBD2 matching over 13 bases. The ends lost 6 bases at V and 4 bases at J; junction bases unmatched: 8. Looked up from germline, CDR1 is DFQATT and CDR2 is SNEGSKA (reference sequence). This CDR3 contains 15 residues. CDR3 region: CSALPGLAGLETQYF. CDR3 DNA sequence: TGCAGTGCGCTCCCGGGACTAGCGGGGTTAGAGACCCAGTACTTC.

The chain couples TRBV5-1 to TRBJ2-7; D is possibly TRBD1 (5 bases). The CDR3 is 15 residues long. Trimming removed 0 bases from V and 6 bases from J, with 16 bases in between. From germline, CDR1 is SGHRS and CDR2 YFSETQ. The CDR3 region is CASSLAGAGLGEQYF. The DNA of the CDR3 is TGCGCCAGCAGCTTGGCCGGCGCAGGGTTGGGCGAGCAGTACTTC.

The J gene is TRBJ2-3, the V gene TRBV5-1; a possible D gene is TRBD1 (6 bases). The CDR3 length is 16 residues. The germline V gene encodes CDR1 SGHRS and CDR2 YFSETQ. Trimming pared 4 bases from V and 5 bases from J, leaving 20 bases between. CDR3: CASSPQVTGSKDTQYF. DNA for the CDR3: TGCGCCAGCAGCCCCCAGGTCACAGGGTCCAAAGATACGCAGTATTTT.

This clonotype came up many times. The chain uses TRBV27 and TRBJ2-7, with D hard to call. Germline CDR1 and CDR2: MNHEY and SMNVEV (reference sequence). This CDR3 spans 12 amino acids. V shed 8 bases and J shed 4 bases, with 12 bases lying between them. The CDR3 DNA reads as TGTGCCAGCGGTTGGGGTGTGTACGAGCAGTACTTC. It codes for CASGWGVYEQYF.

J is TRBJ1-6 and V is TRBV25-1; D is uncertain. The CDR3 covers 15 residues. The germline gives CDR1 MGHDK, CDR2 SYGVNS. The ends were cut back, 3 bases at V and 7 bases at J, with 13 bases in the middle. The CDR3 sequence: CASSEWGSGNSPLHF. CDR3 DNA sequence: TGTGCCAGCAGTGAGTGGGGAAGTGGGAATTCACCCCTCCACTTT.

This CDR3 is CASSPGGGGAGETQYF. DNA of the CDR3: TGCGCCAGCAGCCCTGGAGGAGGGGGGGCTGGAGAGACCCAGTACTTC. The chain combines TRBV5-1 with TRBJ2-5, with TRBD2 as a possible D gene (7 bases). The CDR3 spans 16 residues. The ends were cut back, 4 bases at V and 4 bases at J, with 20 bases in the middle. Germline V gene lookup returns CDR1 SGHRS and CDR2 YFSETQ.

This clonotype was counted ten times or more. The V gene is TRBV20-1, the J gene TRBJ2-5; D is possibly TRBD1 (6 bases). Germline V gene sequence: CDR1 DFQATT, CDR2 SNEGSKA (reference sequence). The CDR3 consists of 11 residues. V shed 8 bases and J shed 10 bases, with 17 bases lying between them. The CDR3 DNA reads as TGCAGTCCCCGGGACACCCCGTACCAGTACTTC. It specifies CSPRDTPYQYF.

J is TRBJ2-7 and V is TRBV20-1; D could derive from TRBD1 or TRBD2 (5 bases each). This CDR3 contains 12 residues. Germline loops: CDR1 DFQATT, CDR2 SNEGSKA (reference sequence). Trimming shortened V by 7 bases and J by 3 bases, and 13 bases separated the two germline ends. The CDR3 DNA reads TGCAGTGAGGGACCCACGAGCTACGAGCAGTACTTC. Protein product: CSEGPTSYEQYF.

This clonotype was counted between two and nine times. The V gene is TRBV5-1, the J gene TRBJ1-1; 8 bases are shared with TRBD1. The CDR3 is made up of 14 amino acids. Losses at the gene ends were 6 bases for V and 3 bases for J; bases not matched to a gene: 7. In germline, CDR1 is SGHRS, CDR2 YFSETQ. The CDR3 nucleotides read TGCGCCAGCACTGAGACGACAGGGGACACTGAAGCTTTCTTT. It is translated as CASTETTGDTEAFF.

This chain uses TRBV5-5 with TRBJ2-1, with 9 bases that match TRBD2. The CDR3 consists of 15 residues. J gave up 9 bases and V 2 bases, and 9 bases lay outside the gene matches. Germline V gene data show CDR1 as SGHKS and CDR2 as YYEKEE (reference sequence). CDR3 nucleotide sequence: TGTGCCAGCAGCTTTTCGGCGGGGGGGCCGGGTGAGCAGTTCTTC. This encodes CASSFSAGGPGEQFF.